The 22 T cell receptor beta chains below come from one sample, sequenced in a study of vaccination effects on CD4 cells after COVID-19. Under the ViraFEST assay, PBMC were stimulated with viral peptide pools so that antigen-specific CD4+ T cells expanded. Sequencing was performed afterwards. Subsequent to approximately 9 days of culture, CD4+ T cells were isolated. Either the mRNA-1273 or the BNT162b2 vaccine was given to participants as two doses. The antigens these receptors bind are not known. Sequencing was performed with immunoSEQ multiplex PCR; in TCRdb, only in-frame clones are kept and a portion is missing. This sample has 57,000 or so clones, with 73% found just once. Source: CD4+ T cells from PBMCs cultured with HCoV-229E spike peptides, taken after COVID-19 vaccination. The receptors originated from a human donor who received a COVID-19 vaccine.

This clone was counted between two and nine times. CDR3 residues: CASSPPSGYSEQFF. The DNA for the CDR3 is TGTGCCAGCTCACCACCGTCCGGGTATAGTGAGCAGTTCTTC. The J gene is TRBJ2-1, the V gene TRBV18; D gene uncertain. With 0 bases removed from V and 9 bases from J, the gap between germline ends came to 12 bases. The length of the CDR3 is 14 residues. Germline V CDR1 and CDR2: KGHSH, LQKENI. Full variable domain (missing parts from reference TRBV18 and TRBJ2-1): NAGVMQNPRHLVRRRGQEARLRCSPMKGHSHVYWYRQLPEEGLKFMVYLQKENIIDESGMPKERFSAEFPKEGPSILRIQQVVRGDSAAYFCASSPPSGYSEQFFGPGTRLTVL.

This sequence joins TRBV13 and TRBJ2-1; 8 nucleotides match TRBD2. There are 17 residues in the CDR3. Germline V CDR1 and CDR2: PRHDT, FYEKMQ (reference sequence). Trimming cost V 3 bases and J 6 bases; bases outside gene matches: 13. As DNA, the CDR3 is TGTGCCAGCAGCTTCCTACCTAGCGGGTTCCAGGGCAATGAGCAGTTCTTC. It specifies CASSFLPSGFQGNEQFF.

This clone was observed a few times. This chain's CDR3 is CASSVDGDQPQHF. Written as DNA, the CDR3 is TGTGCCAGCAGCGTGGACGGAGATCAGCCCCAGCATTTT. The chain uses TRBV5-8 and TRBJ1-5, with D uncertain. V gave up 4 bases and J gave up 5 bases, with 10 bases separating them. Per the germline V gene, CDR1 is SGHTS and CDR2 is YDEGEE. The CDR3 is 13 residues long. Full variable domain (rest looked up from reference TRBV5-8 and TRBJ1-5): EAGVTQSPTHLIKTRGQQATLRCSPISGHTSVYWYQQALGLGLQFLLWYDEGEERNRGNFPPRFSGRQFPNYSSELNVNALELEDSALYLCASSVDGDQPQHFGDGTRLSIL.

This clone came up a few times. This chain uses TRBV18 with TRBJ2-5; the D gene could be TRBD1 or TRBD2 (5 bases each). The CDR3 consists of 13 residues. V lost 3 bases and J lost 3, with 8 bases in between. Germline V gene data show CDR1 as KGHSH and CDR2 as LQKENI. CDR3 in amino acids: CASSPGRKETQYF. The CDR3 bases are TGTGCCAGCTCACCGGGACGGAAAGAGACCCAGTACTTC.

The genes are TRBV7-9 and TRBJ1-5; D uncertain. V was trimmed by 0 bases and J by 7 bases, leaving 4 bases between them. The CDR3 consists of 12 residues. CDR1 and CDR2 from the germline V gene are SEHNR and FQNEAQ (reference sequence). CDR3 sequence reads: CASSLARQPQHF. The CDR3 bases are TGTGCCAGCAGCTTAGCGAGGCAGCCCCAGCATTTT.

CDR3 sequence: CASSENSYNEQFF. DNA of the CDR3: TGTGCCAGCAGTGAAAACAGTTACAATGAGCAGTTCTTC. This chain joins TRBV6-1 and TRBJ2-1; no clear D gene. The CDR3 extends over 13 amino acids. CDR1 MNHNS and CDR2 SASEGT come from the germline V gene. V shed 2 bases and J shed 4 bases, with 6 bases lying between them.

This sequence joins TRBV1 and TRBJ2-5; the table's D gene call, TRBD2, was not cross checked with the DNA. TRBV1 is assigned pseudogene status. This CDR3 is built from 16 residues. Here the CDR3 DNA reads TGCACCAGCAGCCCCCTAGCGGGGGCCTTCCAAGAGACCCAGTACTTC. This codes for CTSSPLAGAFQETQYF.

Worth noting for this clone: An end of the junction differs from the germline gene, which may be a read error. The chain employs TRBV23-1 and TRBJ2-3; TRBD2 aligns across 7 bases. TRBV23-1 is an open reading frame, and its role is uncertain. The CDR3 runs 17 residues. In DNA form, the CDR3 reads TGCGCCAGCAGTCAATCTTGGTCCGGGGGGAGCAGAGATACGCAGTATTTT. This translates into CASSQSWSGGSRDTQYF.

The rearrangement uses TRBV2 and TRBJ2-5; TRBD1 might be the D (7 bases). The CDR3 extends over 13 amino acids. The germline V gene has CDR1 SNHLY and CDR2 FYNNEI. V shed 8 bases and J shed 2 bases, with 12 bases lying between them. In DNA form, the CDR3 reads TGTGCCAGCTCGACAGGGAGGCAAGAGACCCAGTACTTC. Translating gives CASSTGRQETQYF.

V usage is TRBV7-8 and J usage is TRBJ1-1; D not resolved. V was shortened by 1 base and J by 1 base, with 7 bases between the two germline ends. This CDR3 spans 14 amino acids. Germline CDR1 and CDR2: SGHVS and FQNEAQ. DNA of the CDR3: TGTGCCAGCAGCTTAGTGGCAGGGAACACTGAAGCTTTCTTT. Residues: CASSLVAGNTEAFF.

This clone was detected only a few times. The V and J genes are TRBV29-1 and TRBJ1-5, with TRBD1 as a possible D gene (5 bases). Germline V gene lookup returns CDR1 SQVTM and CDR2 ANQGSEA. The CDR3 length is 14 residues. V lost 3 bases and J 4 bases, leaving 13 bases between the germline ends. The CDR3: CSVESGAPNQPQHF. The CDR3 nucleotides are TGCAGCGTTGAGTCTGGGGCCCCAAATCAGCCCCAGCATTTT.

This clone was counted only a few times. The CDR3: CASSYPGAGGFTEAFF. The DNA of the CDR3 is TGTGCCAGCAGTTACCCAGGGGCAGGGGGTTTCACTGAAGCTTTCTTT. The V call is TRBV6-5, the J call TRBJ1-1; 7 nucleotides match TRBD1. The germline CDR1 and CDR2 sequences are MNHEY and SVGAGI. The V segment lost 2 bases and the J segment 4 bases; nucleotides outside the gene matches: 10. The CDR3 runs 16 residues.

About this clone itself: This same CDR3 is encoded by further DNA sequences in the sample. The V call is TRBV2, the J call TRBJ1-1; 8 bases line up with TRBD1. The germline V gene encodes CDR1 SNHLY and CDR2 FYNNEI. This CDR3 is built from 14 residues. Losses at the gene ends were 6 bases for V and 0 bases for J; bases not matched to a gene: 3. The CDR3 protein is CASSGQGMNTEAFF. The CDR3, as DNA: TGTGCCAGCAGCGGACAGGGAATGAACACTGAAGCTTTCTTT. The complete variable domain, with remaining parts taken from reference TRBV2 and TRBJ1-1, reads EPEVTQTPSHQVTQMGQEVILRCVPISNHLYFYWYRQILGQKVEFLVSFYNNEISEKSEIFDDQFSVERPDGSNFTLKIRSTKLEDSAMYFCASSGQGMNTEAFFGQGTRLTVV.

The rearrangement links TRBV7-3 to TRBJ2-5; D gene uncertain. The germline V gene encodes CDR1 SGHTA and CDR2 FQGTGA. The CDR3 covers 15 residues. Trimming removed 0 bases at V and 5 bases at J, with 13 bases between. DNA for the CDR3: TGTGCCAGCAGCTTAACCGTGGCCTCCGGGGAGACCCAGTACTTC. Its translation: CASSLTVASGETQYF.

This chain joins TRBV18 and TRBJ1-2; D not certain. The germline V gene has CDR1 KGHSH and CDR2 LQKENI. The V end was cut by 4 bases, the J end by 5 bases, with 11 bases between. This CDR3 has 13 residues. In DNA, the CDR3 is TGTGCCAGCTCACTAATGCCCGTTTATGGCTACACCTTC. It translates to CASSLMPVYGYTF.

The V and J genes are TRBV7-3 and TRBJ2-2; the D is unclear. Trimming cost V 0 bases and J 2 bases, with 13 bases left between them. The CDR3 contains 17 residues. Germline CDR1 reads SGHTA; CDR2 reads FQGTGA. The CDR3 DNA sequence: TGTGCCAGCAGCTTAACCCGGGCTACCCTTAACACCGGGGAGCTGTTTTTT. Encoded protein: CASSLTRATLNTGELFF.

This chain uses TRBV6-5 with TRBJ1-1; D gene uncertain. V shed 1 base and J shed 0 bases, with 12 bases lying between them. The CDR3 consists of 16 residues. Germline V gene sequence: CDR1 MNHEY, CDR2 SVGAGI. CDR3 in amino acids: CASSYYSVLMNTEAFF. The CDR3 DNA follows: TGTGCCAGCAGTTACTATTCGGTACTCATGAACACTGAAGCTTTCTTT.

Only a few counts were recorded for this clone. J is TRBJ1-1 and V is TRBV11-1; TRBD1 agrees at 9 bases. The V and J ends lost 4 bases and 7 bases, in that order; junction bases with no gene match: 7. Germline CDR1 and CDR2: SGHAT and FQDESV (reference sequence). This CDR3 contains 14 residues. Here the CDR3 DNA reads TGTGCCAGCAGCTCAGGGACAGGGACACTTGAAGCTTTCTTT. It codes for CASSSGTGTLEAFF. The variable domain in full, completed from reference TRBV11-1 and TRBJ1-1, reads EAEVAQSPRYKITEKSQAVAFWCDPISGHATLYWYRQILGQGPELLVQFQDESVVDDSQLPKDRFSAERLKGVDSTLKIQPAELGDSAMYLCASSSGTGTLEAFFGQGTRLTVV.

The J gene is TRBJ2-6, the V gene TRBV29-1; D call uncertain. V lost 4 bases to trimming and J lost 4 bases, with 8 bases between them. The CDR3 spans 13 residues. Germline lookup yields CDR1 SQVTM and CDR2 ANQGSEA. The CDR3, as DNA: TGCAGCGTTGGGGGTGTCGGGGCCAACGTCCTGACTTTC. Translation: CSVGGVGANVLTF.

This sequence joins TRBV2 and TRBJ1-5; perhaps TRBD1 as D (6 bases). This CDR3 comprises 13 residues. Germline CDR1 SNHLY, CDR2 FYNNEI. The V end was cut by 5 bases, the J end by 7 bases, with 12 bases between. The CDR3 loop reads CASSTGNLQPQHF. CDR3 in DNA: TGTGCCAGCAGTACAGGGAATTTACAGCCCCAGCATTTT.

This clone was found once. The chain combines TRBV3-1 (or the pseudogene TRBV3-2) with TRBJ1-6, with D maybe TRBD1 (5 bases). Trimming took off 0 bases at V and 10 bases at J, with 10 bases between the two ends. Germline CDR1 is LGHDT and CDR2 is YNNKEL (reference sequence). The CDR3 is 14 amino acids. The CDR3 sequence: CASSQDGGGSPLHF. For the CDR3, the DNA is TGTGCCAGCAGCCAAGATGGGGGGGGATCACCCCTCCACTTT.

V and J are TRBV30 and TRBJ2-7, with D possibly matching TRBD1 (5 bases). The CDR3 is 12 amino acids. Deletions cut 1 base from V and 9 bases from J, with 13 bases between. CDR1 is GTSNPN, CDR2 SVGIG, per germline (reference sequence). The CDR3 region is CAWSEGSGRQYV. The CDR3 DNA reads TGTGCCTGGAGTGAGGGGTCAGGCAGGCAGTACGTC.